The TCR beta chain under discussion was sequenced for a study of blood T cell repertoires in COVID-19. Using immunoSEQ multiplex PCR, the repertoire was profiled, and TCRdb retains in-frame clones only, with some absent. Here the sample spans about 350,000 clones, about 93% being singletons. Trimming stripped 2 bases from V and 3 bases from J, with 11 bases between. Germline V CDR1 and CDR2: LGHDT, YNNKEL (reference sequence). CDR3 length equals 15 residues. The V call is TRBV3-1 (or the pseudogene TRBV3-2), the J call TRBJ1-5, with a possible D match to TRBD1 (6 bases). This sequence was found in a woman aged 18-29 years who had recovered from COVID-19. Source material: peripheral blood. CDR3 sequence: CASSQHRDDNQPQHF. Here the CDR3 DNA reads TGTGCCAGCAGCCAACACAGGGATGACAATCAGCCCCAGCATTTT.